This T cell receptor beta chain was sequenced in a study of blood T cell repertoires in COVID-19 (dated by TCRdb to the early 2020s). Study-level background: Samples from collaborators originated in the United States, Italy and Spain and spanned both the acute and convalescent phases of COVID-19. HLA class I and class II types, where available, came from metadata supplied by the sample provider rather than from assay-based typing. The prospective study material was composed of cDNA or gDNA derived from T cells, B-cell-depleted T cells, or PBMCs. The repertoires were released in a freely available public database meant as a resource for research on the immune response to SARS-CoV-2. The samples were drawn from the first 160 participants of the ongoing ImmuneRACE study and from 1,254 subjects provided by 6 global collaborators. A de-identified subject ID, COVID-19 status, age in years and sex were almost always included in the sample metadata. The dataset comprised deeply sampled blood TCRbeta repertoires from subjects exposed to, actively infected with, or recovered from COVID-19. Results the study describes overall, beyond this receptor: Clinical and demographic metadata were provided uncurated, with the amount varying by source and participant.

The CDR3, from cysteine to phenylalanine, totals 14 residues. The DNA shown is the 42-base CDR3, in frame from base 1. V is pruned by 3 bases and J by 2 bases, leaving 2 bases of the junction without a gene match. Reading the germline V gene (reference sequence) gives CDR1 LNHDA and CDR2 SQIVND. The immunoSEQ Assay, a bias-controlled multiplex PCR, was used to amplify TCRbeta CDR3 regions from genomic DNA. The published analysis was carried out like this. The number of nucleated cells in each sample was estimated by amplification of reference gene primers within the assay. To quantify the absolute abundance of each unique TCRbeta CDR3 rearrangement, sequence reads were collapsed and filtered. For each sample, productive Simpson clonality was calculated by taking the square root of Simpson's diversity index across productive rearrangements. The immuneACCESS repertoire file appears here via TCRdb, limited to in-frame rearrangements. These files lack a portion of the clones; in checked studies, under half of the deficit traces to unresolved V genes, and the cause of the others is not known. The DNA gave D and trimming, while V, J and clone size come from that table. This sample has 200,000 to 300,000 clones in its table, and 80% to 95% of those were observed once. 0.83% of the sample belongs to the ten largest clones.

In Seattle, one collaborating source enrolled patients while the infection was active and tracked those patients longitudinally over the course of disease. Each collaborating institution followed its own protocols to collect whole blood in K2EDTA tubes. Collaborator samples were shipped for TCRbeta analysis as frozen whole blood, isolated PBMCs, or DNA extracted from either sample type. Note on this clone: Its antigen is not yet known. One base away there is no much larger clone; base qualities are not given.

Sample: peripheral blood. The V and J genes are TRBV19 and TRBJ2-7; 9 nucleotides in the junction match TRBD2. This sequence was found in a man aged 30 to 45 with COVID-19, enrolled during active disease. The CDR3 in this case is CASSILAGTYEQYF. The base sequence is TGTGCCAGTAGTATTCTAGCGGGGACCTACGAGCAGTACTTC.